Listed below are T cell receptor beta chains from one sample, sequenced in a study of early T cells in non-severe SARS-CoV-2 infection. TCRdb ran MiXCR on the 5' RACE reads and lists one entry per CDR3 protein. The data show tens of thousands of distinct CDR3 sequences, 4.8% seen once. Sequenced material: whole blood. These receptors originate from an adult who was a healthcare worker with PCR-confirmed SARS-CoV-2 infection or an uninfected control (not recorded which). Each CDR3 is given with its conserved first and last residue. D genes are given only for firm matches. Clone size is stated in some rows and not others, as once, few, many or a class when expanded.

clone_size	v_call	d_call	j_call	cdr3_nt	cdr3_aa
many	TRBV5-1	TRBD1	TRBJ2-5	TGCGCCAGCAGCGTTGGGACAGGGTCTGGAGAGACCCAGTACTTC	CASSVGTGSGETQYF
many	TRBV7-2	TRBD2	TRBJ2-3	TGTGCCAGCAGCTTACTAGCGGGAACAGATACGCAGTATTTT	CASSLLAGTDTQYF
many	TRBV2	.	TRBJ1-6	TGTGCCAGCAGTGGGACGAATTCACCCCTCCACTTT	CASSGTNSPLHF
few	TRBV2	.	TRBJ1-2	TGTGCCAGCAGTGCCCAATATGGCTACACCTTC	CASSAQYGYTF
few	TRBV11-2	.	TRBJ1-1	TGTGCCAGCAGCCCGCGGGCAGGAGCCTTGAACACTGAAGCTTTCTTT	CASSPRAGALNTEAFF
many	TRBV6-1	TRBD2	TRBJ2-7	TGTGCCAGCAGTGAAGCGGTTGGACTCGACGGGAGGTACGAGCAGTACTTC	CASSEAVGLDGRYEQYF
many	TRBV6-5	TRBD1	TRBJ1-2	TGTGCCAGCAGTCCCAAGGGACAGCGCCTGCGTGGCTACACCTTC	CASSPKGQRLRGYTF
medium-sized	TRBV5-6	.	TRBJ1-5	TGTGCCAGCAGCTTGGATGGGACGGATCAGCCCCAGCATTTT	CASSLDGTDQPQHF
.	TRBV20-1	.	TRBJ2-1	TGCAGTGCCCGAAAAACTAATGAGCAGTTCTTC	CSARKTNEQFF
many	TRBV29-1	.	TRBJ2-5	TGCAGCGTTTCAGCCGGGCAAGAGACCCAGTACTTC	CSVSAGQETQYF
medium-sized	TRBV30	TRBD1	TRBJ1-1	TGTGCCTGGAGTGTACTAGGGACAGTCATGAACACTGAAGCTTTCTTT	CAWSVLGTVMNTEAFF
many	TRBV20-1	.	TRBJ1-5	TGCAGTGCTAGCTACCAGGAGTCTAGCGGGAATCAGCCCCAGCATTTT	CSASYQESSGNQPQHF
many	TRBV11-2	.	TRBJ2-3	TGTGCCAGCAGCTTAGACCCAGATACGCAGTATTTT	CASSLDPDTQYF
few	TRBV7-2	.	TRBJ2-1	TGTGCCAGCAGCCAGGGGAGCTCCTACAATGAGCAGTTCTTC	CASSQGSSYNEQFF
few	TRBV5-1	TRBD1	TRBJ2-7	TGCGCCAGCAGCTTGGAAGACGGGACAGGGGGCTACGAGCAGTACTTC	CASSLEDGTGGYEQYF
many	TRBV7-2	TRBD2	TRBJ2-3	TGTGCCAGCAGCTTGACTAGCGGGGGGGCAGATACGCAGTATTTT	CASSLTSGGADTQYF
many	TRBV7-9	.	TRBJ1-1	TGTGCCAGCAGCTTGGAGGTCGTGAACACTGAAGCTTTCTTT	CASSLEVVNTEAFF
many	TRBV30	.	TRBJ2-1	TGTGCCTGGAGTGTAGGGAGGTCCTACAATGAGCAGTTCTTC	CAWSVGRSYNEQFF
.	TRBV5-1	.	TRBJ1-3	TGCGCCAGCAGCCCTGCAGGGGTCGGAAACACCATATATTTT	CASSPAGVGNTIYF
medium-sized	TRBV15	.	TRBJ2-7	TGTGCCACCAGCAGAGGAATCGGGGGCAGCTCCTACGAGCAGTACTTC	CATSRGIGGSSYEQYF
.	TRBV7-9	TRBD2	TRBJ2-1	TGTGCCAGCAGCTTAGGAGCGGGGTCTTGGATTTACAATGAGCAGTTCTTC	CASSLGAGSWIYNEQFF
many	TRBV5-1	.	TRBJ2-7	TGCGCCAGCAGCTTGGCCTGGCAGGGGTTTTGGGAGCAGTACTTC	CASSLAWQGFWEQYF
many	TRBV7-6	TRBD1	TRBJ2-7	TGTGCCAGCAGCTTCGGGACAGGGGGCTACGAGCAGTACTTC	CASSFGTGGYEQYF
many	TRBV7-9	.	TRBJ1-3	TGTGCCAGCAGCTTAGTTCGCGGAAACACCATATATTTT	CASSLVRGNTIYF
medium-sized	TRBV6-5	.	TRBJ2-1	TGTGCCAGCGGGGGTAGCGGACCCTACAATGAGCAGTTCTTC	CASGGSGPYNEQFF
medium-sized	TRBV7-8	.	TRBJ2-1	TGTGCCAGCAGCCCGGGACTCCCTCGAGCCAATGAGCAGTTCTTC	CASSPGLPRANEQFF
.	TRBV5-4	.	TRBJ1-4	TGTGCCAGCAGCCCGGACCAGGGACGTGAGAAACTGTTTTTT	CASSPDQGREKLFF
many	TRBV28	TRBD1	TRBJ1-2	TGTGCCAGCAGTTTTCGATACAGGGGGGCAAACTATGGCTACACCTTC	CASSFRYRGANYGYTF
many	TRBV6-6	.	TRBJ1-1	TGTGCCAGCAGTCCCGCCCTCGGTGGAACTGAAGCTTTCTTT	CASSPALGGTEAFF
.	TRBV6-6	.	TRBJ2-1	TGTGCCAGCAAGGCTGGAGGGAATGAGCAGTTCTTC	CASKAGGNEQFF
many	TRBV20-1	TRBD2	TRBJ2-3	TGCAGTGCTAGAGGGGGGGCTAGCGGGAGGTCTAGCACAGATACGCAGTATTTT	CSARGGASGRSSTDTQYF
many	TRBV27	.	TRBJ2-4	TGTGCCAGCAGTTTCGGGAGAGAAGGGGACAAAAACATTCAGTACTTC	CASSFGREGDKNIQYF
.	TRBV5-6	.	TRBJ1-6	TGTGCCAGCAGCTTCTGGCAGACTAATTCACCCCTCCACTTT	CASSFWQTNSPLHF
many	TRBV29-1	TRBD1	TRBJ1-2	TGCAGCGTTGAAATACAGGGGGCTCGTGGCTACACCTTC	CSVEIQGARGYTF
few	TRBV6-1	.	TRBJ1-1	TGTGCCAGCAGTGATCCGAAAACTGAAGCTTTCTTT	CASSDPKTEAFF
many	TRBV7-2	TRBD2	TRBJ2-5	TGTGCCAGCAGCCGACTAGCGGGGCCAGAGACCCAGTACTTC	CASSRLAGPETQYF
many	TRBV5-5	.	TRBJ1-6	TGTGCCAGCAGCTTGCAGGGGTTCTCCAATTCACCCCTCCACTTT	CASSLQGFSNSPLHF
many	TRBV5-5	.	TRBJ1-1	TGTGCCAGCAGCTTGGTGCGGGGTGGAGGGTCGCATGGGACTGAAGCTTTCTTT	CASSLVRGGGSHGTEAFF
many	TRBV7-3	TRBD2	TRBJ2-1	TGTGCCAGCAGCTTATCTAGCGGGACCTACAATGAGCAGTTCTTC	CASSLSSGTYNEQFF
many	TRBV19	.	TRBJ2-2	TGTGCCAGTAACCAGGTTTTTCCCACCGGGGAGCTGTTTTTT	CASNQVFPTGELFF
many	TRBV4-1	.	TRBJ1-3	TGCGCCAGCAGCCAAGTCGGAGGGAGGGGTGAAAACACCATATATTTT	CASSQVGGRGENTIYF
many	TRBV6-4	TRBD1	TRBJ2-7	TGTGCCAGTGAAAGGGGGACAGGGCCCAGCGAGCAGTACTTC	CASERGTGPSEQYF
many	TRBV11-2	.	TRBJ2-1	TGTGCCAGCAGCCTGGGCGCAAGTGAGCAGTTCTTC	CASSLGASEQFF
many	TRBV2	.	TRBJ1-6	TGTGCCAGCAGTGAAGCGAGGGGGATGTATTCACCCCTCCACTTT	CASSEARGMYSPLHF
many	TRBV11-2	TRBD2	TRBJ2-1	TGTGCCAGCAGCTTCGGACGGGGGGGCCCCGGTGAGCAGTTCTTC	CASSFGRGGPGEQFF
many	TRBV5-1	.	TRBJ2-2	TGCGCCAGCAGTTTACGGGTTACCGGGGAGCTGTTTTTT	CASSLRVTGELFF
many	TRBV6-5	.	TRBJ1-1	TGTGCCAGCAGTTACATGCCGGAACTGAACACTGAAGCTTTCTTT	CASSYMPELNTEAFF
many	TRBV18	.	TRBJ1-4	TGTGCCAGCTCACCACTCTCAACTAATGAAAAACTGTTTTTT	CASSPLSTNEKLFF
many	TRBV21-1	.	TRBJ2-2	TGTGCCAGCAGCCCAGCTTGGAGCACCGGGGAGCTGTTTTTT	CASSPAWSTGELFF
many	TRBV27	TRBD2	TRBJ2-1	TGTGCCAGCAGCGCGGTCGGGGGGGATGAGCAGTTCTTC	CASSAVGGDEQFF
many	TRBV19	.	TRBJ2-1	TGTGCCAGCGCCGAGGGCTACAATGAGCAGTTCTTC	CASAEGYNEQFF
many	TRBV12-3/TRBV12-4	TRBD1	TRBJ1-6	TGTGCCAGCAGCTATAGGACAGGGCAGAGCTCCTATAATTCACCCCTCCACTTT	CASSYRTGQSSYNSPLHF
few	TRBV11-2	TRBD2	TRBJ2-5	TGTGCCAGCAGCTCGGGACTAGCGGGAGTCGGGGGAGAGACCCAGTACTTC	CASSSGLAGVGGETQYF
.	TRBV18	.	TRBJ1-1	TGTGCCAGCTCACCGGTACAACCGTTGAACACTGAAGCTTTCTTT	CASSPVQPLNTEAFF
many	TRBV3-1	TRBD2	TRBJ2-3	TGTGCCAGCAGCCAAACCCTAGCGGGGGCCACAGATACGCAGTATTTT	CASSQTLAGATDTQYF